This T cell receptor (beta chain) was recorded in a study of cytomegalovirus exposure and HLA in healthy donors. Trimming removed 1 base at V and 0 bases at J, with 12 bases between. The CDR3 totals 17 residues. The germline gives CDR1 SEHNR, CDR2 FQNEAQ (reference sequence). The PCR had 60 Vbeta and 13 Jbeta primers. The data were produced by immunoSEQ multiplex PCR, yet TCRdb's version contains in-frame clones alone and is incomplete. This repertoire shows 200,000 to 250,000 clones, 75% to 85% found once; its top ten account for around 8.6%. A note on this clone: What it binds is not known.

Whole-study findings and limits: A link between a missense DCLRE1C variant and TCR beta V- and J-gene trimming emerged from a later analysis. It was in a later analysis that TCR association rates were seen to vary by HLA locus, highest for DRB1 and lowest for HLA-C. Serostatus for CMV was the only available immune exposure information.

Sequencing used PBMCs. The chain uses TRBV7-9 and TRBJ1-4, with D hard to call. The clonotype was recovered from a woman aged 60-70 years in good health and CMV-seropositive. This CDR3 is CASSLVGYGATNEKLFF. CDR3 DNA sequence: TGTGCCAGCAGCTTAGTAGGGTACGGGGCAACTAATGAAAAACTGTTTTTT.